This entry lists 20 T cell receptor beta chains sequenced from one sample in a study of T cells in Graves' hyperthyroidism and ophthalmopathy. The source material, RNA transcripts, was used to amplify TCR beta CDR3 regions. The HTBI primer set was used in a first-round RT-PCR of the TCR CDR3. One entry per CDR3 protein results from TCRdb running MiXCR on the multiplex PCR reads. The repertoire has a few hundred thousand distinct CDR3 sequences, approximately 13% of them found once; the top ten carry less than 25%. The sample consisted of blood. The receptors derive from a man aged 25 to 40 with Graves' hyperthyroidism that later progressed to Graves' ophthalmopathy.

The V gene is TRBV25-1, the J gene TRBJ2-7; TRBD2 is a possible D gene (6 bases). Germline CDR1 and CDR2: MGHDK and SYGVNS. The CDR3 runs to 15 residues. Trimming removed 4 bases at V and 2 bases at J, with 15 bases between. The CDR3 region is CASSGLLGGPYEQYF. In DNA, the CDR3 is TGTGCCAGCAGTGGCCTCTTGGGGGGTCCCTACGAGCAGTACTTC.

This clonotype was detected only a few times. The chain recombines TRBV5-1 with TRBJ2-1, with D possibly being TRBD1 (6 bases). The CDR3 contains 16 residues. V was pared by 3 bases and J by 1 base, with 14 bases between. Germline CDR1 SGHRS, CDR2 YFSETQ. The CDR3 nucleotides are TGCGCCAGCAGCTCCCGGACAGCCGAGTCCTACAATGAGCAGTTCTTC. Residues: CASSSRTAESYNEQFF.

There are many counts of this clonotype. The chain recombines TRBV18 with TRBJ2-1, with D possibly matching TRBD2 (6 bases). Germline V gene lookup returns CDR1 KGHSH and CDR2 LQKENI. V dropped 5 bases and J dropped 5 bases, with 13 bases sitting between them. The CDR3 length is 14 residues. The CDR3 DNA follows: TGTGCCAGCTCAGGGGCGGGGTTCGACAATGAGCAGTTCTTC. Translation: CASSGAGFDNEQFF. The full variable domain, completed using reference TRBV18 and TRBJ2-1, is NAGVMQNPRHLVRRRGQEARLRCSPMKGHSHVYWYRQLPEEGLKFMVYLQKENIIDESGMPKERFSAEFPKEGPSILRIQQVVRGDSAAYFCASSGAGFDNEQFFGPGTRLTVL.

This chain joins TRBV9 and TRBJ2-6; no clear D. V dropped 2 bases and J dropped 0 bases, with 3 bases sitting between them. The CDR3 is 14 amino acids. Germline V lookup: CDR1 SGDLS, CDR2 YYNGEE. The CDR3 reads CASSVTSGANVLTF. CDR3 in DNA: TGTGCCAGCAGCGTGACCTCTGGGGCCAACGTCCTGACTTTC.

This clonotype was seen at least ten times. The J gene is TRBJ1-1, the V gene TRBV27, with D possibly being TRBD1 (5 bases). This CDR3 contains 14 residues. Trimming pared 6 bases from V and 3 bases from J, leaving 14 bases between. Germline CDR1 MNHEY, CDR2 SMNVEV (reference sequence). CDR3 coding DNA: TGTGCCAGCAGCCTGGGACGGGGGGACACTGAAGCTTTCTTT. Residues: CASSLGRGDTEAFF.

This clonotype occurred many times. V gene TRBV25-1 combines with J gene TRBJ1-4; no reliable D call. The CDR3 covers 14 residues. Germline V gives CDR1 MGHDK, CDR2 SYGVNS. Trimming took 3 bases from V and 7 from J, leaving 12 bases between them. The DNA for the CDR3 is TGTGCCAGCAGTGACGCGGGAAAGCTTGAAAAACTGTTTTTT. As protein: CASSDAGKLEKLFF. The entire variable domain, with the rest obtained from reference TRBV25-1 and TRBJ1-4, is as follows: EADIYQTPRYLVIGTGKKITLECSQTMGHDKMYWYQQDPGMELHLIHYSYGVNSTEKGDLSSESTVSRIRTEHFPLTLESARPSHTSQYLCASSDAGKLEKLFFGSGTQLSVL.

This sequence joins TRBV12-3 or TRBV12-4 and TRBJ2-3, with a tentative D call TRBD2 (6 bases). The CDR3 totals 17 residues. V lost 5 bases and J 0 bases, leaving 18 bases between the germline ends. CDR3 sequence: CASSTTTGTSSTDTQYF. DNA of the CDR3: TGTGCCAGCAGTACCACGACCGGGACTTCTAGCACAGATACGCAGTATTTT.

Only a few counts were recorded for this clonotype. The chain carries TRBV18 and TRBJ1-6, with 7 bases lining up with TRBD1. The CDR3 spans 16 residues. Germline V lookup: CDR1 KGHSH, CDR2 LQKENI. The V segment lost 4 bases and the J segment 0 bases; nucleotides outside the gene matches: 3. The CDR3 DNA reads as TGTGCCAGCTCACAGGGACAGAGCTCCTATAATTCACCCCTCCACTTT. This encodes CASSQGQSSYNSPLHF.

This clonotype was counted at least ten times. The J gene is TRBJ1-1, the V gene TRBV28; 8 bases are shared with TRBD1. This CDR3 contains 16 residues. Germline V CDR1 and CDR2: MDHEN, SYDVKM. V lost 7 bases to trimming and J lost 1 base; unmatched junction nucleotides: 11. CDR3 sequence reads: CASNPPQGARNTEAFF. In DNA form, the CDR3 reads TGTGCCAGCAATCCACCCCAGGGGGCAAGGAACACTGAAGCTTTCTTT.

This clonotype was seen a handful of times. The CDR3 loop is CASSLFTDSISSDTQYF. The CDR3 nucleotides read TGCGCCAGCAGCTTGTTCACGGACAGTATCTCCTCAGATACGCAGTATTTT. The V call is TRBV5-1, the J call TRBJ2-3; perhaps TRBD1 as D (6 bases). V was clipped by 1 base and J by 4 bases, with 19 bases between them. CDR1 and CDR2 from the germline V gene are SGHRS and YFSETQ. CDR3 length: 17 amino acids. Drawing the rest from reference TRBV5-1 and TRBJ2-3, the complete variable domain is KAGVTQTPRYLIKTRGQQVTLSCSPISGHRSVSWYQQTPGQGLQFLFEYFSETQRNKGNFPGRFSGRQFSNSRSEMNVSTLELGDSALYLCASSLFTDSISSDTQYFGPGTRLTVL.

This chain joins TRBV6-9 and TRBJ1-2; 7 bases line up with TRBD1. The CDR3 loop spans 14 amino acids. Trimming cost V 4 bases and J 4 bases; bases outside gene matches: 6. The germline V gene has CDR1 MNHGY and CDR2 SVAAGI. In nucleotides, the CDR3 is TGTGCCAGCAGTTTCACAGGGGCCAGCTATGGCTACACCTTC. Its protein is CASSFTGASYGYTF.

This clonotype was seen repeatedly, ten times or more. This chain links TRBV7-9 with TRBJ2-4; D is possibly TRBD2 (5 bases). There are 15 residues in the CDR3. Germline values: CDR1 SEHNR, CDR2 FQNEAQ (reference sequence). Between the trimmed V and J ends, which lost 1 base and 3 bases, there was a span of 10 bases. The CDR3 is CASSLESAGKNIQYF. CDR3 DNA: TGTGCCAGCAGCTTAGAATCCGCGGGCAAAAACATTCAGTACTTC.

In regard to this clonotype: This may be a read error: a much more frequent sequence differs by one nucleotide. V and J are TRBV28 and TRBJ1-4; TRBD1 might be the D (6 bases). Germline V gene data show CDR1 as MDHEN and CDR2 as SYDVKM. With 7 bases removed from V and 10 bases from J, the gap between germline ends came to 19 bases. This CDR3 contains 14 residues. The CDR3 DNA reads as TGTGCCAGCACCAGCAGGGGTTTTTATGGAAAACTGTTTTTT. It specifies CASTSRGFYGKLFF.

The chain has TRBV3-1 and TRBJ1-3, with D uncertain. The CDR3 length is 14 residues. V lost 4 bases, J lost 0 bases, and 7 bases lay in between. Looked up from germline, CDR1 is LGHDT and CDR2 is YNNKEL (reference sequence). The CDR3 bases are TGTGCCAGCAGCCCGGTAAGCTCTGGAAACACCATATATTTT. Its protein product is CASSPVSSGNTIYF.

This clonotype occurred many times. The CDR3 loop reads CASSWDYTDTQYF. DNA of the CDR3: TGTGCCAGCAGTTGGGACTACACAGATACGCAGTATTTT. V and J are TRBV2 and TRBJ2-3, with TRBD2 matching over 7 bases. Trimming took 5 bases from V and 2 from J; bases not matched to a gene: 1. This CDR3 region has 13 residues. Germline CDR1 reads SNHLY; CDR2 reads FYNNEI.

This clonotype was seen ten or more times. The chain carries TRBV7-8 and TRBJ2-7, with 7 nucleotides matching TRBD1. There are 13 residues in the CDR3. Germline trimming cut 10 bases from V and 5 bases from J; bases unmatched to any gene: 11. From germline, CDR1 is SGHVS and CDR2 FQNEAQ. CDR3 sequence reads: CATTGAPRDEQYF. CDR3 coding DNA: TGTGCCACCACAGGGGCCCCTCGGGACGAGCAGTACTTC.

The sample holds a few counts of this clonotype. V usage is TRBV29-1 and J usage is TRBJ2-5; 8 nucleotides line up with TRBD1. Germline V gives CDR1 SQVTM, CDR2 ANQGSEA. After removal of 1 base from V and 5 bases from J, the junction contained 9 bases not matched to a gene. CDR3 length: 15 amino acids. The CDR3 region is CSVEVSQGARETQYF. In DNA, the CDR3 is TGCAGCGTTGAAGTGTCCCAGGGGGCACGGGAGACCCAGTACTTC. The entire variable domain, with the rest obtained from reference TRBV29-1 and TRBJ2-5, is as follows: SAVISQKPSRDICQRGTSLTIQCQVDSQVTMMFWYRQQPGQSLTLIATANQGSEATYESGFVIDKFPISRPNLTFSTLTVSNMSPEDSSIYLCSVEVSQGARETQYFGPGTRLLVL.

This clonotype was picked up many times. The CDR3 loop reads CASSLGGGRNNEQFF. In DNA form, the CDR3 reads TGTGCCAGCAGCTTAGGCGGGGGGCGAAACAATGAGCAGTTCTTC. The chain employs TRBV11-3 and TRBJ2-1; 8 bases are a match to TRBD2. Looked up from germline, CDR1 is SGHNT and CDR2 is YENEEA. The CDR3 has 15 amino acids. V lost 1 base to trimming and J lost 5 bases; unmatched junction nucleotides: 4.

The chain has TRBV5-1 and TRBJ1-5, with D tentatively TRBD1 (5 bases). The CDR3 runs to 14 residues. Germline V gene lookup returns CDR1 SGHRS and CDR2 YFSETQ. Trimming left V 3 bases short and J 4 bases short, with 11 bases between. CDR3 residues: CASSWDGVNQPQHF. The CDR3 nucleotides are TGCGCCAGCAGCTGGGACGGAGTGAATCAGCCCCAGCATTTT.

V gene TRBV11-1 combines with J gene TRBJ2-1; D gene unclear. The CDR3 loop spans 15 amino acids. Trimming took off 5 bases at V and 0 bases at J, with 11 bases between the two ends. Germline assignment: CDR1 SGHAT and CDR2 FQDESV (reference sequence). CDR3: CASSPSRSSYNEQFF. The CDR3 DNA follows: TGTGCCAGCAGCCCCAGCAGGAGCTCCTACAATGAGCAGTTCTTC. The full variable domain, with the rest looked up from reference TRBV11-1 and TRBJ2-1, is EAEVAQSPRYKITEKSQAVAFWCDPISGHATLYWYRQILGQGPELLVQFQDESVVDDSQLPKDRFSAERLKGVDSTLKIQPAELGDSAMYLCASSPSRSSYNEQFFGPGTRLTVL.